These T cell receptor beta chains were read from a single sample in a study of graft-versus-host responses after intestinal transplantation. Only in-frame clones appear in the TCRdb table, and some are missing; sequencing was by immunoSEQ multiplex PCR. The sample yields about 84,000 clones, more than 85% seen once. Their antigen targets remain unknown. Sequenced material: unstimulated CD4+ T cells sorted from spleen or lymph node cells, taken before transplant. The source is a human donor who was the organ donor for an intestinal transplant. Both conserved end residues are part of each CDR3. The D gene is left open where the match is weak.

J gene: TRBJ2-7
D gene: .
V gene: TRBV28
CDR3 DNA: TGTGCCAGCAGTCCGAACCGGGCAGACTACGAGCAGTACTTC
CDR3 protein: CASSPNRADYEQYF

J gene: TRBJ1-6
D gene: .
V gene: TRBV11-3
CDR3 DNA: TGTGCCAGCAGCTTAACAGGGAATTCACCCCTCCACTTT
CDR3 protein: CASSLTGNSPLHF

J gene: TRBJ2-5
D gene: TRBD1
V gene: TRBV7-3
CDR3 DNA: TGTGCCAGCAGCTTATCTGGACAGGGGGAGACCCAGTACTTC
CDR3 protein: CASSLSGQGETQYF

J gene: TRBJ1-6
D gene: TRBD1
V gene: TRBV5-1
CDR3 DNA: TGCGCCAGCAGGGCGTGGACAGGGGAGCGTAATTCACCCCTCCACTTT
CDR3 protein: CASRAWTGERNSPLHF

J gene: TRBJ2-3
D gene: .
V gene: TRBV18
CDR3 DNA: TGTGCCAGCTCACCACGGCTTAGCGGACGCACAGATACGCAGTATTTT
CDR3 protein: CASSPRLSGRTDTQYF

J gene: TRBJ2-5
D gene: TRBD1
V gene: TRBV6-5
CDR3 DNA: TGTGCCAGCAGTTACAGGGGGCGAGAGACCCAGTACTTC
CDR3 protein: CASSYRGRETQYF

J gene: TRBJ2-5
D gene: TRBD2
V gene: TRBV28
CDR3 DNA: TGTGCCAGCAGTTTCACTAGCGGGAGGATGGTGACCCAGTACTTC
CDR3 protein: CASSFTSGRMVTQYF

J gene: TRBJ1-3
D gene: .
V gene: TRBV19
CDR3 DNA: TGTGCCAGTAGTATACTGCGCTCTGGAAACACCATATATTTT
CDR3 protein: CASSILRSGNTIYF

J gene: TRBJ1-5
D gene: .
V gene: TRBV6-1
CDR3 DNA: TGTGCCAGCAGCCAAAACAGGGATTGGAATCAGCCCCAGCATTTT
CDR3 protein: CASSQNRDWNQPQHF

J gene: TRBJ2-3
D gene: TRBD2
V gene: TRBV19
CDR3 DNA: TGTGCCAGTAGTAAACTAGCGGGAGCATCAGATACGCAGTATTTT
CDR3 protein: CASSKLAGASDTQYF

J gene: TRBJ2-7
D gene: .
V gene: TRBV5-6
CDR3 DNA: TGTGCCAGCAGCTTGGTAGCACGGGCGGGCCGCACCTACGAGCAGTACTTC
CDR3 protein: CASSLVARAGRTYEQYF